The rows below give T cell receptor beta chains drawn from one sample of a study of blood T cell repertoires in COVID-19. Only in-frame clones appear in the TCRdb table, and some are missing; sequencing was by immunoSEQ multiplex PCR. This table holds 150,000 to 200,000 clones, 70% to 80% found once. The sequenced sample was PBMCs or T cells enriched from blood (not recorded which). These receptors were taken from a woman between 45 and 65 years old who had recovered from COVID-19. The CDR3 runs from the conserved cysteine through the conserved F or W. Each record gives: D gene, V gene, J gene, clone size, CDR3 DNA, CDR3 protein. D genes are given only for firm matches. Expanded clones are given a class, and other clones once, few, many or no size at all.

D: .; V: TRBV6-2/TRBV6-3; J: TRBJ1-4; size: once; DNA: TGTGCCAGCAGTCTACAGGGTCGGAGTGAAAAACTGTTTTTT; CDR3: CASSLQGRSEKLFF
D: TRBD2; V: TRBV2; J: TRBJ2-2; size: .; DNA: TGTGCCAGCAGTCGGGACTACACCGGAGAGCTGTTTTTT; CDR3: CASSRDYTGELFF
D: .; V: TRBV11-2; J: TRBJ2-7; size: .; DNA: TGTGCCAGCAGCTTCGGGAGATCAAACGAGCAGTACTTC; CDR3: CASSFGRSNEQYF
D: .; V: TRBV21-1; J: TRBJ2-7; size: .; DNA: TGTGCCAGCAGCAAAGTCCCCGGGACTAGCGGCCTACTCTACGAGCAGTACTTC; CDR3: CASSKVPGTSGLLYEQYF
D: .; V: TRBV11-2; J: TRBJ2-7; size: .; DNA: TGTGCCAGCAGCTCCGAGGGTTCCTACGAGCAGTACTTC; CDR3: CASSSEGSYEQYF
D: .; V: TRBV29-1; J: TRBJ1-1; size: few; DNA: TGCAGCCGACACAGGGAATACACTGAAGCTTTCTTT; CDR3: CSRHREYTEAFF
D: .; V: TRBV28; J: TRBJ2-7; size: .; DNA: TGTGCCAGCAGCCCCGGGACAAATTTGGGCGAGCAGTACTTC; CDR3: CASSPGTNLGEQYF
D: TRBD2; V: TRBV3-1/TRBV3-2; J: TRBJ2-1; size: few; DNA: TGTGCCAGCAGCCAAGATCCTAGCGGGAGCAATGAGCAGTTCTTC; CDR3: CASSQDPSGSNEQFF
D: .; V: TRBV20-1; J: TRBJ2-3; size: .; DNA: TGCAAGGCGGGATGGGCAGATACGCAGTATTTT; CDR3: CKAGWADTQYF
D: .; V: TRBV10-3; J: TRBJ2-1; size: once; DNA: TGTGCCATCTCCGGGGCGGGGTCTTCCAATGAGCAGTTCTTC; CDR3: CAISGAGSSNEQFF
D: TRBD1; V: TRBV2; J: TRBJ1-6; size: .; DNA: TGTGCCAGCACCTCCCGAGACAGGGGGGGTTCACCCCTCCACTTT; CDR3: CASTSRDRGGSPLHF
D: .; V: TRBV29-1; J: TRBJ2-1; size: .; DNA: TGCAGCGTTGCCTGGGCAAAGGACTCCTACAATGAGCAGTTCTTC; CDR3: CSVAWAKDSYNEQFF
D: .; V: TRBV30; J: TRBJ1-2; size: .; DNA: TGTGCCTGGAGTCACCCGGGTAGGGGATATGGCTACACCTTC; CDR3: CAWSHPGRGYGYTF